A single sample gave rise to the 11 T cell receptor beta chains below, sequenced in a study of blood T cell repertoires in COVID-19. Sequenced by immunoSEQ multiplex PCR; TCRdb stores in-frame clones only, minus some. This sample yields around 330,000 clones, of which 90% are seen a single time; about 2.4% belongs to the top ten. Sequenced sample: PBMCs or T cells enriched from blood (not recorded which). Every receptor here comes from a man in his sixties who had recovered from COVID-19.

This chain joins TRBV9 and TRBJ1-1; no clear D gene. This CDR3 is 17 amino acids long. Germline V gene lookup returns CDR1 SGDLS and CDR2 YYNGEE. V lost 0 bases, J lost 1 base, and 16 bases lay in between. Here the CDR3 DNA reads TGTGCCAGCAGCGTAGCATCATGGGAGCAGGCGAACACTGAAGCTTTCTTT. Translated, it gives CASSVASWEQANTEAFF.

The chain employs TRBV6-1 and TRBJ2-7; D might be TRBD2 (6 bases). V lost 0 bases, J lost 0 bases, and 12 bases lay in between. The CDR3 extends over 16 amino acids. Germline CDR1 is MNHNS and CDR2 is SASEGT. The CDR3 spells CASSEADGTASYEQYF. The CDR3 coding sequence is TGTGCCAGCAGTGAAGCTGATGGGACTGCCTCCTACGAGCAGTACTTC.

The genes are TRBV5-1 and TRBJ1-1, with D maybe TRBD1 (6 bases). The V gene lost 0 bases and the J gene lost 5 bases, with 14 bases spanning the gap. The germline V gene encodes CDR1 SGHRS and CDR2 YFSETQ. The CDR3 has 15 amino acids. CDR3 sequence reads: CASSLGGLMDTEAFF. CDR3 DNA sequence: TGCGCCAGCAGCTTGGGGGGGCTGATGGATACTGAAGCTTTCTTT. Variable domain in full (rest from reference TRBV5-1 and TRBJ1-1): KAGVTQTPRYLIKTRGQQVTLSCSPISGHRSVSWYQQTPGQGLQFLFEYFSETQRNKGNFPGRFSGRQFSNSRSEMNVSTLELGDSALYLCASSLGGLMDTEAFFGQGTRLTVV.

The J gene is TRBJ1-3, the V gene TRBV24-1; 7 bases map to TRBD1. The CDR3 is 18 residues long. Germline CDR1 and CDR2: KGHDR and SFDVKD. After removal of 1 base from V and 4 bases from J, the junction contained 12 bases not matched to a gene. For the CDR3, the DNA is TGTGCCACCAGTGATTTTTTAGGACAGGCGGTCTCGGGAAACACCATATATTTT. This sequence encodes CATSDFLGQAVSGNTIYF.

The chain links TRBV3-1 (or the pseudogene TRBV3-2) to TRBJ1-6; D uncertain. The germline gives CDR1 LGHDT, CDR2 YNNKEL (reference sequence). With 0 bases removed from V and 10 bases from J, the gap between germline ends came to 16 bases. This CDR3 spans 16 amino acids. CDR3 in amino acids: CASSQDLGESDSPLHF. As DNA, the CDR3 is TGTGCCAGCAGCCAAGATCTCGGGGAATCGGACTCACCCCTCCACTTT.

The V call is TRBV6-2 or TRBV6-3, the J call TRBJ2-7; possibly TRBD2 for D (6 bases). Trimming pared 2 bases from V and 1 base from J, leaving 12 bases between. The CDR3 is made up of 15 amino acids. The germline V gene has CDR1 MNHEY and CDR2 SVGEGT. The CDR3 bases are TGTGCCAGCAGTTACGCGGGGCTAGGGTCCTACGAGCAGTACTTC. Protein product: CASSYAGLGSYEQYF.

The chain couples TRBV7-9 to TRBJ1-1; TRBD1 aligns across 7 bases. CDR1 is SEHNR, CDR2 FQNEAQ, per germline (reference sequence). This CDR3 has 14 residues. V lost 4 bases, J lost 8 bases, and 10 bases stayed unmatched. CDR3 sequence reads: CASSSLGTGEEAFF. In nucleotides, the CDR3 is TGTGCCAGCAGCTCACTGGGAACAGGGGAAGAAGCTTTCTTT. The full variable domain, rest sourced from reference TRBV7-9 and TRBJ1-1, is DTGVSQNPRHKITKRGQNVTFRCDPISEHNRLYWYRQTLGQGPEFLTYFQNEAQLEKSRLLSDRFSAERPKGSFSTLEIQRTEQGDSAMYLCASSSLGTGEEAFFGQGTRLTVV.

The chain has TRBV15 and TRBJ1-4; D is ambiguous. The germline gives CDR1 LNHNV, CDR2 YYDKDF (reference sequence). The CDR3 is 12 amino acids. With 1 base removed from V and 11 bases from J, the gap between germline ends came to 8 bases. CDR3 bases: TGTGCCACCAGCAGAGTTGAGGAGAAACTGTTTTTT. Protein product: CATSRVEEKLFF.

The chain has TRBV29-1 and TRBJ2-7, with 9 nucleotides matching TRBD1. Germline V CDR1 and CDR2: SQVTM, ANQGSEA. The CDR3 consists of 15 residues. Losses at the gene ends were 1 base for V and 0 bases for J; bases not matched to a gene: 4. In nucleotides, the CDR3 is TGCAGCGTTGAAGGGACAGGGGATCTCTCCTACGAGCAGTACTTC. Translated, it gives CSVEGTGDLSYEQYF.

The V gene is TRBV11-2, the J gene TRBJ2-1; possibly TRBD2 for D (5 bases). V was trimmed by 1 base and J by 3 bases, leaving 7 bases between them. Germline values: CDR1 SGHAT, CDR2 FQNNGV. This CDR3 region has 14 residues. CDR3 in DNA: TGTGCCAGCAGCTTAGCGGGGATCTACAATGAGCAGTTCTTC. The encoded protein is CASSLAGIYNEQFF.

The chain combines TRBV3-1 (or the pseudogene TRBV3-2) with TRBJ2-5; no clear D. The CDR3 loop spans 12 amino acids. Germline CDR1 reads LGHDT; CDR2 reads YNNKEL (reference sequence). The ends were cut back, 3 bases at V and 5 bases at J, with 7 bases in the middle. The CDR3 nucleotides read TGTGCCAGCAGCCACCCCCGGGAGACCCAGTACTTC. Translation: CASSHPRETQYF.